What follows is one T cell receptor beta chain and its context. Its antigen is unknown. This CDR3 is 13 amino acids long. The germline V and J ends were trimmed by 5 bases and 3 bases, with 10 bases remaining between them. Looked up from germline, CDR1 is SGHVS and CDR2 is FNYEAQ. Sequenced by immunoSEQ multiplex PCR; TCRdb stores in-frame clones only, minus some. Of 72,000 or so clones detected, roughly 90% appear once; the ten largest clones hold roughly 22%. This entry is derived from a study of T cells in localized non-small cell lung cancer. Study-wide results and caveats: Investigators sequenced only a single tumor region, leaving heterogeneity possible. Adjacent lung had a median around 60 of the 100 largest tumor clones.

The material sequenced was peripheral blood, taken before any cancer treatment. The genes are TRBV7-6 and TRBJ2-5; D is unclear. The clonotype comes from a male donor at least 60 years old with stage III squamous cell lung carcinoma. CDR3 in amino acids: CASSPWMEETQYF. CDR3 in DNA: TGTGCCAGCAGCCCTTGGATGGAAGAGACCCAGTACTTC.